Sequencing of this TCR beta chain was carried out in a study of T-cell reconstitution after alpha-beta-depleted transplantation in children. Study-wide results and limits: Several hundred expanded graft clones reportedly were the source of alpha-beta T cells about two months after transplant.

This clonotype was seen ten or more times. The target antigen is unknown. This CDR3 has 12 residues. Trimming removed 3 bases at V and 0 bases at J, with 2 bases between. Germline assignment: CDR1 SGHTA and CDR2 FQGNSA. The TCRbeta library was prepared with unique molecular identifiers. TCRdb called the PCR reads again in MiXCR, with one record for every CDR3 protein. The table lists fewer than 750,000 distinct CDR3 sequences, under 25% of them singletons, with 14% in the top ten. The source is a boy younger than two who had a stem cell transplant for acute myeloid leukemia, so the T cells may come from the graft donor. The sample was PBMCs, mostly from graft donor cells, taken 360 days after TCRalphabeta/CD19-depleted stem cell transplant. The chain links TRBV7-2 to TRBJ1-1; D gene unclear. DNA of the CDR3: TGTGCCAGCAGCTTTGTGAACACTGAAGCTTTCTTT. Protein product: CASSFVNTEAFF.